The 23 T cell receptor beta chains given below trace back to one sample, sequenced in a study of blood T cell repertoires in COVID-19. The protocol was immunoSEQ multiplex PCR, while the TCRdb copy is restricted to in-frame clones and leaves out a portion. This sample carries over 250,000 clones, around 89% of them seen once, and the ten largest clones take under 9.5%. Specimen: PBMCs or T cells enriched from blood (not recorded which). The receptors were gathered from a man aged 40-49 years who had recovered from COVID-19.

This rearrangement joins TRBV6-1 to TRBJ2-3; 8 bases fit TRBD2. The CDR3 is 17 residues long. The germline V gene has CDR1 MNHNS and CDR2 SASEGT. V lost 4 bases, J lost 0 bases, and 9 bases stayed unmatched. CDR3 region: CASSGYSGVLSTDTQYF. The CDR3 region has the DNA TGTGCCAGCAGTGGGTATAGCGGGGTGCTAAGCACAGATACGCAGTATTTT.

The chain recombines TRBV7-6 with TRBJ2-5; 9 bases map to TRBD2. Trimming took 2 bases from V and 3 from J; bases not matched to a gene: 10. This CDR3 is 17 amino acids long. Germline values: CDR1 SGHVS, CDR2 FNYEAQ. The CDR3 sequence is CASSLTRSGSAKETQYF. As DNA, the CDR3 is TGTGCCAGCAGCTTAACCCGTAGCGGGAGCGCCAAAGAGACCCAGTACTTC.

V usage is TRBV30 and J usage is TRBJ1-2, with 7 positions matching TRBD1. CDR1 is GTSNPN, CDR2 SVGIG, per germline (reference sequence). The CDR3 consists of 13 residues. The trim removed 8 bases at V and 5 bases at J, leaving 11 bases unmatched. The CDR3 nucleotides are TGTGCCGGAACCACAGGGGTGGGTTATGGCTACACCTTC. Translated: CAGTTGVGYGYTF.

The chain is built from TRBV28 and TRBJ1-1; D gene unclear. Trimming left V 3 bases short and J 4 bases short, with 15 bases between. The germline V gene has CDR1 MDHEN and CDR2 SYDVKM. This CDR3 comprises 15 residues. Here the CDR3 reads CASSFVAPGSTEAFF. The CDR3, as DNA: TGTGCCAGCAGTTTTGTCGCCCCGGGATCCACTGAAGCTTTCTTT.

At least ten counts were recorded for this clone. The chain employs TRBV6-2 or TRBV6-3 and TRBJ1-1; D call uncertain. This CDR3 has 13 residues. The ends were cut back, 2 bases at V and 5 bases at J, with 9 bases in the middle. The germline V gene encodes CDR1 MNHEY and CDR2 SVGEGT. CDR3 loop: CASSYDARTEAFF. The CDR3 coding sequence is TGTGCCAGCAGTTACGACGCGAGGACTGAAGCTTTCTTT.

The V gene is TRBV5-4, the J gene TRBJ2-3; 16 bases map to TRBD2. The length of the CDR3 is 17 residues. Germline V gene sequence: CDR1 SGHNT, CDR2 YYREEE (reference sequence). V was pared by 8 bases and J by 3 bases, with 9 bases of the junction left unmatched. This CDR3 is CASLKGTSGGETDTQYF. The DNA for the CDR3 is TGTGCCAGTTTAAAAGGGACTAGCGGGGGGGAAACAGATACGCAGTATTTT.

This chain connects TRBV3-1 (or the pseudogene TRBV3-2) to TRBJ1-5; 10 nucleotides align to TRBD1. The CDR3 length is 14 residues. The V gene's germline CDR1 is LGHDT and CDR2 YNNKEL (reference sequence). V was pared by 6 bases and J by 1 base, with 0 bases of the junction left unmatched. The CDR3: CASRDRGSNQPQHF. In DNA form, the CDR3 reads TGTGCCAGCAGGGACAGGGGGAGCAATCAGCCCCAGCATTTT.

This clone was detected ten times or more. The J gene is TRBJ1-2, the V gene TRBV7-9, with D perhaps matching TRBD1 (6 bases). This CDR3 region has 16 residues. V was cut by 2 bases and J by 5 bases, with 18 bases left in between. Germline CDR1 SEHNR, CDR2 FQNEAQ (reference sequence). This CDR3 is CASSLTGEQGYYGYTF. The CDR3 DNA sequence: TGTGCCAGCAGCTTAACAGGAGAGCAGGGGTATTATGGCTACACCTTC. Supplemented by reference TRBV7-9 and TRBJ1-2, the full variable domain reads DTGVSQNPRHKITKRGQNVTFRCDPISEHNRLYWYRQTLGQGPEFLTYFQNEAQLEKSRLLSDRFSAERPKGSFSTLEIQRTEQGDSAMYLCASSLTGEQGYYGYTFGSGTRLTVV.

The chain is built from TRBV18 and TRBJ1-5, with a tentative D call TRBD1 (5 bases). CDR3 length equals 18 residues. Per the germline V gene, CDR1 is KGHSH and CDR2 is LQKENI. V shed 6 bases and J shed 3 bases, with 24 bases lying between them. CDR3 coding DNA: TGTGCCAGCTCGCCGCGCATCCTCTCGGGGGGGATCAATCAGCCCCAGCATTTT. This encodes CASSPRILSGGINQPQHF.

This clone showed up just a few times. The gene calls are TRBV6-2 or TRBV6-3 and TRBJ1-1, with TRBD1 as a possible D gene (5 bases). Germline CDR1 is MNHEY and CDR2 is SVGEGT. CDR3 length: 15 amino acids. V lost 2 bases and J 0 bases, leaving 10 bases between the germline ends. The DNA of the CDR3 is TGTGCCAGCAGTTACAGGCCAGGGCTGAACACTGAAGCTTTCTTT. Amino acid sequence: CASSYRPGLNTEAFF.

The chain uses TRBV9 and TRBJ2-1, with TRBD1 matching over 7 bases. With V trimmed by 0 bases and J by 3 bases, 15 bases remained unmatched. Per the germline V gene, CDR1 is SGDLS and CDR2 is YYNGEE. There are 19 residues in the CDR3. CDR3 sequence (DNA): TGTGCCAGCAGCGTAGGATTCCCTGAACGACAGGGTAACTACAATGAGCAGTTCTTC. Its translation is CASSVGFPERQGNYNEQFF.

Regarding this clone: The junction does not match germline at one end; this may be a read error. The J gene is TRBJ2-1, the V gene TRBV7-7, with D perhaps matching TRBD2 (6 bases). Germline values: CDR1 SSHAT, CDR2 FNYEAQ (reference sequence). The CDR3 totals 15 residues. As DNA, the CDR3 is TGTGCTAGCAGCTTAGGCTCGGGGGATTACAATGAGCAGTTCTTC. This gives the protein CASSLGSGDYNEQFF.

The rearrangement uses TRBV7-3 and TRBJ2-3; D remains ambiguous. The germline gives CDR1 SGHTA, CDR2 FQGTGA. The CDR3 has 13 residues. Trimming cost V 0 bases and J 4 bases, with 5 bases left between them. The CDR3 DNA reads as TGTGCCAGCAGCTTAACAATCGCAGATACGCAGTATTTT. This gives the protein CASSLTIADTQYF.

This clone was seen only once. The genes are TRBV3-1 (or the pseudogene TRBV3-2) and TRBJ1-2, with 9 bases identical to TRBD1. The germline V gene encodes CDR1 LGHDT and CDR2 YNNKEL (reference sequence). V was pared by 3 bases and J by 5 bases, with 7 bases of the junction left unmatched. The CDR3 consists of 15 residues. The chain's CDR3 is CASSHPGQGSYGYTF. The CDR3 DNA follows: TGTGCCAGCAGCCATCCGGGACAGGGTAGTTATGGCTACACCTTC.

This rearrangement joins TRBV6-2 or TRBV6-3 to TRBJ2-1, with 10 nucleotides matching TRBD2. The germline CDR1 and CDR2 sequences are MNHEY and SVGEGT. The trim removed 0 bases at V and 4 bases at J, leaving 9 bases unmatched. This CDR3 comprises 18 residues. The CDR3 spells CASSYSILAGRGYNEQFF. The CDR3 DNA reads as TGTGCCAGCAGTTACTCGATACTAGCGGGAAGGGGGTACAATGAGCAGTTCTTC.

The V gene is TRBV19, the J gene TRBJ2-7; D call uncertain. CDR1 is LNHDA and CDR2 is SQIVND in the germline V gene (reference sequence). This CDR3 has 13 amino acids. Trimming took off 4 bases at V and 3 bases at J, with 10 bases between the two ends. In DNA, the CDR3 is TGTGCCAGTAGTACCGGTCCGCGCTACGAGCAGTACTTC. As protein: CASSTGPRYEQYF.

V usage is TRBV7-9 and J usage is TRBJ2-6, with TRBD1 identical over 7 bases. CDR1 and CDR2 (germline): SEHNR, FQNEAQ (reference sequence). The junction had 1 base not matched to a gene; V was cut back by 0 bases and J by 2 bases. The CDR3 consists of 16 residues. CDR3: CASSLATGTGANVLTF. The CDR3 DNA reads TGTGCCAGCAGCTTAGCGACAGGGACTGGGGCCAACGTCCTGACTTTC.

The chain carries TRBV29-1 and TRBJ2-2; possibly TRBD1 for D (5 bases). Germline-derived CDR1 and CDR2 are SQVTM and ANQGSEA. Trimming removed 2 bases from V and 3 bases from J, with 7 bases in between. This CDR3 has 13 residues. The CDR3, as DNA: TGCAGCGTTGAATCAGGGTACACCGGGGAGCTGTTTTTT. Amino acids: CSVESGYTGELFF.

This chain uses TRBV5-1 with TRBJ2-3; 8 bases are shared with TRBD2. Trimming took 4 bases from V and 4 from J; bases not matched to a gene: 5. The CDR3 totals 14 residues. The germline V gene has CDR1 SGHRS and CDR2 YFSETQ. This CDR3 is CASSVAGGSDTQYF. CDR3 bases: TGCGCCAGCAGCGTGGCGGGAGGTTCAGATACGCAGTATTTT.

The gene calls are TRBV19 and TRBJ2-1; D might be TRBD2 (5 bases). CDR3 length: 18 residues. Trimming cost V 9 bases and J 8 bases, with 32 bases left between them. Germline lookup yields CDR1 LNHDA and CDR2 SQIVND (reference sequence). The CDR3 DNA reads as TGTGCCAGCAGCATCTTCCCCTCCGTGACAAAGGAGAGGGATGAGCAGTTCTTC. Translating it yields CASSIFPSVTKERDEQFF.

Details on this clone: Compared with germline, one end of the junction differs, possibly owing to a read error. The CDR3 nucleotides read TGTGCCAGCACTGAAGAAGGGGGAGTCTATGGCTACACCTTC. It specifies CASTEEGGVYGYTF. The gene calls are TRBV25-1 and TRBJ1-2, with D possibly matching TRBD1 (6 bases). The CDR3 totals 14 residues. The germline gives CDR1 MGHDK, CDR2 SYGVNS.

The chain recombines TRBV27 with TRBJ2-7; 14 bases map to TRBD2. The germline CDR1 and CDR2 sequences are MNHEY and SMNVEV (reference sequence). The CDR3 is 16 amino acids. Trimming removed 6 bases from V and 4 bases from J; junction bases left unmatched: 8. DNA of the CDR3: TGTGCCAGCAGCTTTCAACGGACTAGCGGGAGGTACGAGCAGTACTTC. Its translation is CASSFQRTSGRYEQYF.

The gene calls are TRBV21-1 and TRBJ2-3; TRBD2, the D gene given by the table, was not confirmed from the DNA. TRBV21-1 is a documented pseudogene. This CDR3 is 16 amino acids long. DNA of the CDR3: TGTGCCAGCAACCCCGGGGGTCCTAAACCCACAGATACGCAGTATTTT. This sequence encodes CASNPGGPKPTDTQYF.